The 12 T cell receptor beta chains below all came from one sample that was sequenced in a study of regulatory T cells in long-lasting Graves disease. Sample time point: persistent/refractory GD, antithyroid drugs over 5 years with positive TRAb. Following extraction of RNA from PBMCs, that RNA was used to make the TCR library. Relying on iRepertoire HTBI primers and Arm-PCR of CDR3 regions, the team built TCR beta libraries. TCRdb reanalysed the multiplex PCR reads using MiXCR and keeps one entry per CDR3 protein. The sample lists about 430,000 distinct CDR3 sequences, 21% occurring once. The starting material was peripheral blood mononuclear cells (PBMCs), obtained when the disease was refractory, from a patient treated with antithyroid drugs. The receptors stem from a female donor with Graves disease.

This clonotype was found many times. This sequence joins TRBV6-1 and TRBJ1-1; tentatively, D is TRBD1 (5 bases). Germline V CDR1 and CDR2: MNHNS, SASEGT. The V end lost 6 bases, the J end lost 4 bases, and 12 bases lay between the germline ends. CDR3 length equals 13 residues. The CDR3 spells CASSKTQGTEAFF. The CDR3 DNA follows: TGTGCCAGCAGCAAAACCCAGGGCACTGAAGCTTTCTTT.

For this clonotype: This may come from a read error, since a much larger clone is one base off. CDR3 DNA sequence: TGTGCCATCAGTGCGTCGACTTGGGAAAAACTGTTTTTT. It is translated as CAISASTWEKLFF. The rearrangement links TRBV10-3 to TRBJ1-4, with no clear D. Between the trimmed V and J ends, which lost 4 bases and 8 bases, there was a span of 11 bases. The CDR3 has 13 amino acids. CDR1 and CDR2 from the germline V gene are ENHRY and SYGVKD.

This chain joins TRBV28 and TRBJ2-1; D call uncertain. V gave up 3 bases and J gave up 6 bases, with 15 bases separating them. Germline loops: CDR1 MDHEN, CDR2 SYDVKM. The CDR3 is 15 amino acids. The CDR3 DNA reads TGTGCCAGCAGTTTCCATTATGCTGGAGCCAATGAGCAGTTCTTC. Its translation: CASSFHYAGANEQFF.

This clonotype was seen ten or more times. The genes are TRBV28 and TRBJ1-5; D is possibly TRBD1 (6 bases). The CDR3 spans 15 residues. Trimming removed 6 bases at V and 4 bases at J, with 16 bases between. CDR1 is MDHEN and CDR2 is SYDVKM in the germline V gene. This chain's CDR3 is CASRGQITANQPQHF. The CDR3, as DNA: TGTGCCAGCAGAGGACAGATCACCGCTAATCAGCCCCAGCATTTT.

As to this clonotype: A much bigger clone sits one base away, suggesting this may be a read error. V gene TRBV28 combines with J gene TRBJ1-2, with no clear D. This CDR3 region has 11 residues. Between the trimmed V and J ends, which lost 11 bases and 9 bases, there was a span of 16 bases. Germline CDR1 is MDHEN and CDR2 is SYDVKM. The CDR3: CAGISRHRYTF. CDR3 DNA sequence: TGTGCCGGCATATCTCGCCACCGCTACACCTTC.

This clonotype has ten or more counts. The chain uses TRBV7-9 and TRBJ1-2; TRBD1 matches 8 bases. Germline V gene lookup returns CDR1 SEHNR and CDR2 FQNEAQ (reference sequence). Germline trimming cut 1 base from V and 9 bases from J; bases unmatched to any gene: 7. The CDR3 is 14 amino acids. CDR3 nucleotides: TGTGCCAGCAGCTTAGGAGGACAGGGAGGGAGCTACACCTTC. It yields the protein CASSLGGQGGSYTF.

This clonotype occurred a few times. The chain couples TRBV14 to TRBJ2-7; D uncertain. This CDR3 is built from 14 residues. Germline V gene data show CDR1 as SGHDN and CDR2 as FVKESK. V lost 3 bases, J lost 3 bases, and 12 bases lay in between. The CDR3 bases are TGTGCCAGCAGCCACGCCTCCCTGTTCTACGAGCAGTACTTC. Its translation: CASSHASLFYEQYF.

This clonotype showed up many times. The rearrangement uses TRBV28 and TRBJ2-5, with TRBD2 identical over 8 bases. With 10 bases clipped from V and 5 bases from J, the junction kept 12 bases outside the gene matches. The CDR3 is 14 amino acids. The V gene's germline CDR1 is MDHEN and CDR2 SYDVKM. Here the CDR3 DNA reads TGTGCCACCTCGGGGGGGGAACCGGCCGAGACCCAGTACTTC. Encoded protein: CATSGGEPAETQYF.

This chain connects TRBV19 to TRBJ1-5; TRBD1 matches 11 bases. V lost 7 bases and J lost 0; bases outside the gene matches: 8. The CDR3 has 17 amino acids. CDR1 and CDR2 from the germline V gene are LNHDA and SQIVND (reference sequence). CDR3: CASTADRGHSSNQPQHF. CDR3 DNA: TGTGCCAGTACCGCGGACAGGGGGCATTCTAGCAATCAGCCCCAGCATTTT.

This clonotype was recorded many times. The chain couples TRBV28 to TRBJ2-5, with 8 nucleotides matching TRBD1. The J segment lost 4 bases and the V segment lost 6 bases, leaving 19 bases of the junction unmatched. Germline CDR1 MDHEN, CDR2 SYDVKM. The CDR3 loop spans 18 amino acids. The CDR3 is CASRRDRGSGSPTETQYF. For the CDR3, the DNA is TGTGCCAGCAGGCGCGACAGGGGATCGGGTTCCCCTACAGAGACCCAGTACTTC.

This clonotype appeared many times. The CDR3 DNA sequence: TGTGCCAGCAGTTCGGAGGCCACAGGGGGCTATGGCTACACCTTC. Amino acids: CASSSEATGGYGYTF. V gene TRBV28 combines with J gene TRBJ1-2; 8 bases are shared with TRBD1. The CDR3 totals 15 residues. Germline V gene data show CDR1 as MDHEN and CDR2 as SYDVKM. V shed 4 bases and J 4 bases; nucleotides not matched to a gene: 8.

The chain uses TRBV28 and TRBJ2-1; 13 positions agree with TRBD2. V dropped 5 bases and J dropped 6; count of bases not matched to a gene: 7. The CDR3 is 16 amino acids. Germline CDR1 MDHEN, CDR2 SYDVKM. The CDR3 DNA is TGTGCCAGCAGTCTTACACTAGCGGGAGGGCCCAATGAGCAGTTCTTC. Its translation: CASSLTLAGGPNEQFF.